Following are 32 T cell receptor beta chains from one sample sequenced in a study of blood T cell repertoires in COVID-19. Measured with immunoSEQ multiplex PCR; TCRdb has only the in-frame clones, and not every one. The sample yields roughly 300,000 clones, about 83% seen once. Sequenced material: peripheral blood. The receptor set was obtained from a woman aged 45-65 years who had recovered from COVID-19.

The count of this clone is one. The rearrangement links TRBV5-4 to TRBJ2-5; 12 nucleotides align to TRBD2. This CDR3 has 16 amino acids. V was pared by 7 bases and J by 6 bases, with 13 bases of the junction left unmatched. Germline V gene lookup returns CDR1 SGHNT and CDR2 YYREEE (reference sequence). CDR3 nucleotide sequence: TGTGCCAGCTCGACTAGCGGGGGACCCCGCACGAAGACCCAGTACTTC. Its protein product is CASSTSGGPRTKTQYF.

V and J are TRBV6-5 and TRBJ2-7; 11 positions agree with TRBD2. The CDR3 consists of 13 residues. The V segment lost 10 bases and the J segment 7 bases; nucleotides outside the gene matches: 9. Germline assignment: CDR1 MNHEY and CDR2 SVGAGI. The CDR3 sequence: CATNPLAGGEQYF. DNA of the CDR3: TGTGCCACCAACCCGCTAGCGGGAGGTGAGCAGTACTTC.

The V gene is TRBV19, the J gene TRBJ2-7, with 10 bases matching TRBD1. Germline-derived CDR1 and CDR2 are LNHDA and SQIVND (reference sequence). The CDR3 totals 16 residues. V lost 2 bases, J lost 2 bases, and 6 bases stayed unmatched. The CDR3 reads CASSILPGQGAYEQYF. The CDR3 nucleotides are TGTGCCAGTAGTATACTCCCCGGACAGGGGGCCTACGAGCAGTACTTC.

This chain links TRBV7-7 with TRBJ2-3; 7 nucleotides align to TRBD2. The V gene's germline CDR1 is SSHAT and CDR2 FNYEAQ (reference sequence). The CDR3 length is 18 residues. The trim removed 1 base at V and 4 bases at J, leaving 14 bases unmatched. The CDR3 is CASSLGRGVRSRADTQYF. The CDR3 nucleotides read TGTGCCAGCAGCTTAGGACGGGGGGTAAGAAGTCGGGCAGATACGCAGTATTTT. The whole variable domain, remainder taken from reference TRBV7-7 and TRBJ2-3, is GAGVSQSPRYKVTKRGQDVTLRCDPISSHATLYWYQQALGQGPEFLTYFNYEAQPDKSGLPSDRFSAERPEGSISTLTIQRTEQRDSAMYRCASSLGRGVRSRADTQYFGPGTRLTVL.

The chain uses TRBV5-1 and TRBJ1-1; perhaps TRBD1 as D (6 bases). Germline assignment: CDR1 SGHRS and CDR2 YFSETQ. The CDR3 has 19 amino acids. Trimming stripped 0 bases from V and 3 bases from J, with 24 bases between. CDR3 nucleotides: TGCGCCAGCAGCTTGGCGGGGGTACGGCCCGGGGGGCGCTACACTGAAGCTTTCTTT. Protein: CASSLAGVRPGGRYTEAFF.

CDR3 sequence: CASSLPSGTPYEQYF. CDR3 DNA sequence: TGTGCCAGCAGCTTGCCTAGCGGGACCCCCTACGAGCAGTACTTC. The chain couples TRBV5-8 to TRBJ2-7, with 9 bases lining up with TRBD2. The germline CDR1 and CDR2 sequences are SGHTS and YDEGEE. V trimming: 1 base; J trimming: 2 bases; junction bases outside the gene matches: 4. The CDR3 loop spans 15 amino acids.

The CDR3 spells CSASNRDSYNEQFF. CDR3 DNA: TGCAGTGCTAGTAACCGGGACTCCTACAATGAGCAGTTCTTC. The rearrangement uses TRBV20-1 and TRBJ2-1; possibly TRBD2 for D (5 bases). The length of the CDR3 is 14 residues. Germline lookup yields CDR1 DFQATT and CDR2 SNEGSKA (reference sequence). V lost 3 bases to trimming and J lost 0 bases, with 9 bases between them.

The CDR3 loop reads CASSRDKQGEQYF. CDR3 sequence (DNA): TGCGCCAGCAGCCGGGACAAACAGGGCGAGCAGTACTTC. The genes are TRBV4-3 and TRBJ2-7, with a tentative D call TRBD1 (6 bases). There are 13 residues in the CDR3. CDR1 and CDR2 (germline): LGHNA, YSLEER. The germline V and J ends were trimmed by 4 bases and 6 bases, with 13 bases remaining between them.

With respect to this clone: At one end, the junction sequence differs from germline, possibly due to a read error. V usage is TRBV28 and J usage is TRBJ2-5; possibly TRBD2 for D (5 bases). Germline CDR1 and CDR2: MDHEN and SYDVKM. The CDR3 has 14 amino acids. Here the CDR3 DNA reads TGTGCCGGCAGCCCGTTGGGAGTCCAAGAGACCCAGTACTTC. This translates into CAGSPLGVQETQYF.

The chain couples TRBV3-1 (or the pseudogene TRBV3-2) to TRBJ2-7; D possibly corresponds to TRBD1 (6 bases). Germline V gene sequence: CDR1 LGHDT, CDR2 YNNKEL (reference sequence). This CDR3 is built from 16 residues. V dropped 1 base and J dropped 1 base, with 14 bases sitting between them. CDR3 in amino acids: CASSQATGYGSYEQYF. CDR3 bases: TGTGCCAGCAGCCAAGCTACAGGGTACGGATCCTACGAGCAGTACTTC.

This rearrangement joins TRBV19 to TRBJ1-2; D is perhaps TRBD1 (5 bases). This CDR3 spans 14 amino acids. Trimming cost V 5 bases and J 4 bases, with 14 bases left between them. Germline loops: CDR1 LNHDA, CDR2 SQIVND (reference sequence). CDR3 nucleotides: TGTGCCAGTAGTCCGACGGACACAGGCTATGGCTACACCTTC. This encodes CASSPTDTGYGYTF.

V usage is TRBV2 and J usage is TRBJ2-3, with D perhaps matching TRBD2 (6 bases). V lost 3 bases, J lost 4 bases, and 17 bases lay in between. The CDR3 sequence is 16 residues long. From germline, CDR1 is SNHLY and CDR2 FYNNEI. The CDR3 sequence is CASSDGRGVGSDTQYF. DNA of the CDR3: TGTGCCAGCAGTGACGGTCGCGGGGTAGGATCAGATACGCAGTATTTT.

V is TRBV27 and J is TRBJ2-6, with 7 bases aligning to TRBD1. CDR1 is MNHEY and CDR2 is SMNVEV in the germline V gene (reference sequence). The V and J ends lost 7 bases and 0 bases, in that order; junction bases with no gene match: 0. The CDR3 extends over 14 amino acids. The CDR3 reads CASTGGSGANVLTF. The CDR3, as DNA: TGTGCCAGCACAGGGGGCTCTGGGGCCAACGTCCTGACTTTC. Supplemented by reference TRBV27 and TRBJ2-6, the full variable domain reads EAQVTQNPRYLITVTGKKLTVTCSQNMNHEYMSWYRQDPGLGLRQIYYSMNVEVTDKGDVPEGYKVSRKEKRNFPLILESPSPNQTSLYFCASTGGSGANVLTFGAGSRLTVL.

The CDR3 region is CSAQASGLALRSYNEQFF. CDR3 nucleotides: TGCAGCGCCCAAGCCTCGGGACTAGCGCTCAGATCCTACAATGAGCAGTTCTTC. This chain connects TRBV29-1 to TRBJ2-1; 10 nucleotides line up with TRBD2. From germline, CDR1 is SQVTM and CDR2 ANQGSEA. CDR3 size: 18 residues. Germline trimming cut 7 bases from V and 1 base from J; bases unmatched to any gene: 16.

The chain carries TRBV28 and TRBJ2-7; possibly TRBD2 for D (7 bases). Trimming shortened V by 3 bases and J by 2 bases, and 14 bases separated the two germline ends. The CDR3 runs 15 residues. Germline V gene sequence: CDR1 MDHEN, CDR2 SYDVKM. CDR3 loop: CASSFFGGAAYEQYF. The CDR3 nucleotides read TGTGCCAGCAGTTTCTTTGGGGGGGCAGCCTACGAGCAGTACTTC.

The chain has TRBV19 and TRBJ1-5; D not certain. Per the germline V gene, CDR1 is LNHDA and CDR2 is SQIVND (reference sequence). V was trimmed by 3 bases and J by 4 bases, leaving 13 bases between them. The length of the CDR3 is 15 residues. The CDR3 nucleotides read TGTGCCAGTAGTATGATGGACTTGGGGAATCAGCCCCAGCATTTT. Translation gives CASSMMDLGNQPQHF.

The J gene is TRBJ1-2, the V gene TRBV6-5, with 9 bases matching TRBD1. CDR1 and CDR2 from the germline V gene are MNHEY and SVGAGI. The CDR3 is 13 amino acids. The J segment lost 8 bases and the V segment lost 6 bases, leaving 7 bases of the junction unmatched. CDR3 loop: CASSRRQGEGYTF. The CDR3 region has the DNA TGTGCCAGCAGCCGCCGACAGGGGGAGGGCTACACCTTC.

This sequence joins TRBV2 and TRBJ2-3, with 11 bases lining up with TRBD2. Trimming took 7 bases from V and 6 from J; bases not matched to a gene: 12. The CDR3 length is 16 residues. Germline assignment: CDR1 SNHLY and CDR2 FYNNEI. The CDR3 coding sequence is TGTGCCAGCACCCTGGGACTAGCGGCCCGGGGGGATACGCAGTATTTT. Its protein is CASTLGLAARGDTQYF.

The chain employs TRBV5-1 and TRBJ1-1, with a weak D call TRBD1 (6 bases). Trimming took 5 bases from V and 3 from J, leaving 8 bases between them. Germline CDR1 and CDR2: SGHRS and YFSETQ. This CDR3 is 12 amino acids long. The CDR3, as DNA: TGCGCCAGCAGGGCAGGGGACACTGAAGCTTTCTTT. Protein sequence: CASRAGDTEAFF.

This clone was seen only a few times. CDR3 protein: CASSLGQGGDQPQHF. CDR3 bases: TGCGCCAGCAGCTTGGGGCAGGGAGGTGATCAGCCCCAGCATTTT. The chain links TRBV5-1 to TRBJ1-5; a possible D gene is TRBD1 (5 bases). The CDR3 consists of 15 residues. The germline V gene has CDR1 SGHRS and CDR2 YFSETQ. With 0 bases removed from V and 5 bases from J, the gap between germline ends came to 12 bases.

This chain connects TRBV9 to TRBJ2-1; 8 nucleotides align to TRBD1. CDR1 is SGDLS and CDR2 is YYNGEE in the germline V gene. The length of the CDR3 is 13 residues. The trim removed 5 bases at V and 9 bases at J, leaving 7 bases unmatched. The CDR3 sequence is CASSPGQVGEQFF. The CDR3 DNA reads TGTGCCAGCAGTCCGGGACAGGTTGGTGAGCAGTTCTTC.

The chain uses TRBV5-1 and TRBJ2-2; D is ambiguous. Germline loops: CDR1 SGHRS, CDR2 YFSETQ. The CDR3 is made up of 14 amino acids. The V end was cut by 0 bases, the J end by 6 bases, with 9 bases between. This CDR3 reads CASSLETGPGELFF. As DNA, the CDR3 is TGCGCCAGCAGCTTGGAGACTGGCCCCGGGGAGCTGTTTTTT. The whole variable domain, remainder taken from reference TRBV5-1 and TRBJ2-2, is KAGVTQTPRYLIKTRGQQVTLSCSPISGHRSVSWYQQTPGQGLQFLFEYFSETQRNKGNFPGRFSGRQFSNSRSEMNVSTLELGDSALYLCASSLETGPGELFFGEGSRLTVL.

This clone has ten or more counts. The chain recombines TRBV6-4 with TRBJ2-2; D might be TRBD2 (6 bases). Trimming pared 0 bases from V and 4 bases from J, leaving 6 bases between. Per the germline V gene, CDR1 is MRHNA and CDR2 is SNTAGT. The CDR3 consists of 14 residues. CDR3 in DNA: TGTGCCAGCAGTGACTCGGGGGGCACCGGGGAGCTGTTTTTT. Encoded protein: CASSDSGGTGELFF.

As for this clone: Its ends do not fully match the called genes, so a read error is possible. The CDR3 nucleotides are TGTGCCAGCACCTTAGGGACTAGTAACAATGAGCAGTTCTTC. As protein: CASTLGTSNNEQFF. The rearrangement joins TRBV7-9 to TRBJ2-1, with 8 bases matching TRBD2. Germline loops: CDR1 SEHNR, CDR2 FQNEAQ (reference sequence). The CDR3 loop spans 14 amino acids.

The chain employs TRBV5-5 and TRBJ1-1, with unresolved D. V was cut by 0 bases and J by 0 bases, with 9 bases left in between. Per germline, CDR1 SGHKS and CDR2 YYEKEE (reference sequence). CDR3 length equals 15 residues. The CDR3 protein is CASSLVLSLNTEAFF. The DNA of the CDR3 is TGTGCCAGCAGCTTGGTTTTGTCTTTGAACACTGAAGCTTTCTTT.

The J gene is TRBJ1-5, the V gene TRBV9, with a weak D call TRBD1 (5 bases). Trimming took 0 bases from V and 7 from J, leaving 11 bases between them. From germline, CDR1 is SGDLS and CDR2 YYNGEE. This CDR3 spans 14 amino acids. In DNA form, the CDR3 reads TGTGCCAGCAGCGTAGGACAGCCCTCCCAGCCCCAGCATTTT. Amino acids: CASSVGQPSQPQHF.

The chain employs TRBV22-1 and TRBJ1-1; no check of the table's D call, TRBD1, against the DNA was made. TRBV22-1 is a pseudogene locus. There are 15 residues in the CDR3. The DNA for the CDR3 is TGTCCTGGGAGCGGGACGGGACAGGGTTTTGGTGAAGCTTTCTTT. Translating gives CPGSGTGQGFGEAFF.

V is TRBV2 and J is TRBJ1-4; TRBD1 aligns across 11 bases. Trimming cost V 6 bases and J 3 bases; bases outside gene matches: 3. Germline loops: CDR1 SNHLY, CDR2 FYNNEI. This CDR3 region has 15 residues. The CDR3 spells CASRDRGPANEKLFF. DNA for the CDR3: TGTGCCAGCAGGGACAGGGGGCCTGCTAATGAAAAACTGTTTTTT.

The chain uses TRBV7-2 and TRBJ2-3, with a tentative D call TRBD1 (6 bases). Per the germline V gene, CDR1 is SGHTA and CDR2 is FQGNSA. CDR3 size: 14 residues. V dropped 3 bases and J dropped 11 bases, with 18 bases sitting between them. CDR3 amino acids: CASSFRDNPLVQYF. The DNA of the CDR3 is TGTGCCAGCAGCTTCCGGGACAACCCGCTTGTGCAGTATTTT.

The chain uses TRBV28 and TRBJ1-2; the match to TRBD1 covers 7 bases. The CDR3 totals 13 residues. Trimming took 6 bases from V and 8 from J; bases not matched to a gene: 9. Per the germline V gene, CDR1 is MDHEN and CDR2 is SYDVKM. DNA of the CDR3: TGTGCCAGCAGAACAAGACAGGGTGGCGGCTACACCTTC. Residues: CASRTRQGGGYTF.

This clone was detected once. This chain uses TRBV6-5 with TRBJ1-2, with D perhaps matching TRBD1 (6 bases). V was clipped by 6 bases and J by 8 bases, with 16 bases between them. Germline CDR1 reads MNHEY; CDR2 reads SVGAGI. CDR3 length: 13 amino acids. The CDR3 here is CASSPTGIGGYTF. CDR3 bases: TGTGCCAGCAGCCCAACAGGGATCGGGGGCTACACCTTC.

The CDR3 DNA sequence: TGTGCCAGCAGTTACTCGGCGGGGGGGCCGTCCGGGGAGCTGTTTTTT. Protein: CASSYSAGGPSGELFF. The rearrangement uses TRBV6-2 or TRBV6-3 and TRBJ2-2, with 9 positions matching TRBD2. Looked up from germline, CDR1 is MNHEY and CDR2 is SVGEGT. The CDR3 sequence is 16 residues long. The V segment lost 0 bases and the J segment 6 bases; nucleotides outside the gene matches: 5.